The entry below gives a single T cell receptor (beta chain) sequence along with its context. The data originate from a study of blood T cell repertoires in COVID-19. Study background: Sites in the United States, Italy and Spain provided acute and convalescent COVID-19 samples.

From germline, CDR1 is LGHDT and CDR2 YNNKEL (reference sequence). Trimming left V 3 bases short and J 4 bases short, with 15 bases between. The CDR3 is 16 residues long. The authors' processing: Amplification of reference gene primers provided the estimated nucleated cell counts. The method was immunoSEQ multiplex PCR; TCRdb's version includes in-frame clones alone and lacks a portion of them. The V and J calls and clone size come from that table; D and trimming were worked out from the DNA. The data contain fewer than 40,000 clones, around 80% of them singletons. The chain combines TRBV3-1 (or the pseudogene TRBV3-2) with TRBJ1-4, with D unresolved. The sequenced sample was peripheral blood. The TCR sequence derives from a man aged 60 to 75 with acute or convalescent COVID-19. The CDR3 DNA sequence: TGTGCCAGCAGCCAGGCCGTTATGGTCAGTAATGAAAAACTGTTTTTT. It encodes CASSQAVMVSNEKLFF.